This T cell receptor (beta chain) was identified in a study of monozygotic twins with inflammatory bowel disease. This CDR3 is built from 15 residues. CDR1 is MNHEY and CDR2 is SVGAGI in the germline V gene. Each CDR3 protein gets one entry in TCRdb, which reprocessed the 5' RACE reads and gives no DNA. This table holds some 150,000 distinct CDR3 sequences. The source material was blood. This chain links TRBV6-5 with TRBJ2-5; TCRdb's D call of TRBD2 is untestable without DNA. The sequence was collected from a human donor with ulcerative colitis or Crohn's disease, or a healthy co-twin of an affected twin (not recorded which). The CDR3 sequence is CASSYGVAGKETQYF.